The present T cell receptor (beta chain) was sequenced within a study of blood T cell repertoires in COVID-19 (dated by TCRdb to 2018 to 2020). Broadly, across the study: Collaborator samples came from the United States, Italy and Spain and covered acute and convalescent phases of COVID-19. The samples were drawn from two sources: the first 160 participants of the ongoing ImmuneRACE study, and 950 to 1,500 subjects contributed by 6 global collaborators. The dataset comprised deeply sampled blood TCRbeta repertoires from subjects exposed to, actively infected with, or recovered from COVID-19. The sample metadata nearly always contained a de-identified subject ID, COVID-19 status, age in years and sex. Where available, HLA class I and class II types were taken from metadata supplied by the sample provider and were not determined by assay-based typing. The repertoires were released in a freely available public database meant as a resource for research on the immune response to SARS-CoV-2. The material from the prospective study consisted of cDNA or gDNA derived from T cells, B-cell-depleted T cells, or PBMCs. The full study reports these points: The amount of clinical and demographic metadata varied by source and participant and was provided uncurated.

Including cysteine and phenylalanine, the CDR3 has 16 amino acids. CDR3 DNA only is kept here, 48 bases in frame from base 1. V sheds 0 bases and J sheds 1 base, leaving 12 bases between their ends. Looking up the germline V gene yields CDR1 KGHSH and CDR2 LQKENI. Collaborating institutions collected whole blood in K2EDTA tubes following their own protocols. Collaborator samples were shipped for TCRbeta analysis as frozen whole blood, isolated PBMCs, or DNA extracted from either sample type. The immunoSEQ Assay, a bias-controlled multiplex PCR, was used to amplify TCRbeta CDR3 regions from genomic DNA. Per the authors' processing: The number of nucleated cells in each sample was estimated by amplification of reference gene primers within the assay. To quantify the absolute abundance of each unique TCRbeta CDR3 rearrangement, sequence reads were collapsed and filtered. Productive Simpson clonality was computed per sample as the square root of Simpson's diversity index over productive rearrangements. TCRdb provides this immuneACCESS table in a form limited to in-frame rearrangements. Some clones are lacking; in checked studies, under half of them reflect an unresolved V gene, and why the rest are absent is not known. For V, J and clone size, that table is used; D and trimming come from the DNA. This sample gives tens of thousands of clones in total; 70% to 90% of them show up just once. Around 6.6% of the sample is taken by the ten largest.

Concerning this clone: It lacks a known antigen. Within one base of it there is no much larger clone, and no base qualities were kept.

The receptor chain draws on TRBV18 and TRBJ1-1; the D gene is perhaps TRBD1, on 6 matching bases. Input material: peripheral blood. The TCR was taken from a man aged 60-69 years with acute or convalescent COVID-19. CDR3 sequence: CASSPPSGVSNTEAFF. The nucleotides read TGTGCCAGCTCACCACCGTCAGGGGTTTCGAACACTGAAGCTTTCTTT.